This paragraph reports one T cell receptor beta chain. Its antigen is undetermined. These data originate in a study of response to subunit inactivated influenza vaccine. General study points: Authors suggested that a seasonal influenza vaccination recruits few new T cells each time.

In TCRdb, the RT-PCR reads were re-called with MiXCR into one record per CDR3 protein. This sample has more than 450,000 distinct CDR3 sequences; about an eighth occur once, and the top ten carry 10% to 13%. The CDR3 has 15 amino acids. Germline V lookup: CDR1 SGHAT, CDR2 FQNNGV. V lost 5 bases, J lost 6 bases, and 10 bases stayed unmatched. Sequences were derived from PBMCs from blood, sampled on the day of vaccination. The TCR was taken from a man over 45 who received an inactivated influenza vaccine. The chain joins TRBV11-2 to TRBJ2-5; 9 bases are a match to TRBD2. The DNA of the CDR3 is TGTGCCAGCAGCCTTACCAGCGGGGGGTCGCAGACCCAGTACTTC. Translation gives CASSLTSGGSQTQYF.